This T cell receptor beta chain was identified during a study of tumor-infiltrating lymphocytes in primary liver carcinoma. Joint extraction of RNA and DNA used roughly 20-33 mg of bulk tissue that was unsorted. V lost 8 bases, J lost 9 bases, and 25 bases lay in between. Germline-derived CDR1 and CDR2 are MNHNS and SASEGT. CDR3 length equals 16 residues. TCR beta cDNA came from roughly 0.45 ug total RNA, primed with a constant-region primer. ARM-PCR was slightly modified, and three nested multiplex PCR rounds with it gave rise to the TCR beta libraries. The study ran its first two PCR rounds for around 9 cycles each, using TRBV1-TRBV30 forward primers and a C-beta reverse primer. Using its own MiXCR run on the multiplex PCR reads, TCRdb lists one record per CDR3 protein. The sample has more than 60,000 distinct CDR3 sequences, 60% to 75% seen once; the top ten hold around 30%.

This TCR was sampled from a man aged 40-55 years with primary liver carcinoma and hepatitis B virus infection. The V gene is TRBV6-1, the J gene TRBJ1-4, with D unresolved. Sequencing was done on a sample of liver tumor tissue from sampling region 4. Subset described: tumor region T4, right-lateral pole. The CDR3 DNA sequence: TGTGCCAGCGCCGAAGACGGCCCGGTTGATAGTAAAAAACTGTTTTTT. Encoded protein: CASAEDGPVDSKKLFF.